A single T cell receptor beta chain is shown here with its context. Its specificity is not known. cDNA synthesis used the whole RNA isolate, giving expressed TCRB sequences. Using immunoSEQ multiplex PCR, the repertoire was profiled, and TCRdb retains in-frame clones only, with some absent. This repertoire shows some 400,000 clones, about 15% found once; its top ten account for about 0.02%. This sample stems from a study of beta chain features in type 1 diabetes. V shed 7 bases and J 0 bases; nucleotides not matched to a gene: 10. CDR1 SQVTM and CDR2 ANQGSEA come from the germline V gene. The length of the CDR3 is 17 residues. The study, taken as a whole, reports: Patients with type 1 diabetes showed fewer VDJ junction insertions and more deletions.

Sequences were obtained from naive CD4+ T cells from blood. The source of this sequence is a young woman in good health. The chain couples TRBV29-1 to TRBJ2-4; TRBD2 matches at 12 bases. In DNA, the CDR3 is TGCAGCGCCCAAGGACTAGCGGGGAACTTAGCCAAAAACATTCAGTACTTC. It codes for CSAQGLAGNLAKNIQYF.